These 15 T cell receptor beta chains originate from one sample sequenced in a study of T cell responses to AZD1222 COVID-19 vaccine. Sequenced by immunoSEQ multiplex PCR; TCRdb stores in-frame clones only, minus some. The table includes around 140,000 clones, around 93% detected once. Sequencing was performed on peripheral blood, taken 28 days after the second AZD1222 dose. The receptor set was obtained from an adult who received the AZD1222 COVID-19 vaccine.

The V call is TRBV6-5, the J call TRBJ2-3, with 8 bases that match TRBD2. Germline V gene lookup returns CDR1 MNHEY and CDR2 SVGAGI. The CDR3 extends over 16 amino acids. After removal of 3 bases from V and 2 bases from J, the junction contained 7 bases not matched to a gene. As DNA, the CDR3 is TGTGCCAGCAGTTATCCCGCGGGGGGCTCCACAGATACGCAGTATTTT. Its protein is CASSYPAGGSTDTQYF.

This sequence joins TRBV6-5 and TRBJ2-2; TRBD2 matches 10 bases. The length of the CDR3 is 16 residues. Germline V gene sequence: CDR1 MNHEY, CDR2 SVGAGI. V trimming: 2 bases; J trimming: 4 bases; junction bases outside the gene matches: 4. CDR3 residues: CASSYGLAGGTGELFF. The CDR3 DNA sequence: TGTGCCAGCAGTTACGGGTTAGCGGGAGGCACCGGGGAGCTGTTTTTT.

The rearrangement joins TRBV7-2 to TRBJ1-2, with D perhaps TRBD1 (6 bases). V was shortened by 1 base and J by 4 bases, with 13 bases between the two germline ends. CDR1 and CDR2 from the germline V gene are SGHTA and FQGNSA. The CDR3 is 15 residues long. CDR3 coding DNA: TGTGCCAGCAGCTTAGAGACAGGTCCGTCCTATGGCTACACCTTC. Translating gives CASSLETGPSYGYTF.

The V call is TRBV2, the J call TRBJ2-7; TRBD2 agrees at 14 bases. The CDR3 is 15 residues long. CDR1 is SNHLY, CDR2 FYNNEI, per germline. The V and J ends lost 11 bases and 5 bases, in that order; junction bases with no gene match: 11. The CDR3 nucleotides are TGTGCCTCGGGACTAGCGGGAGAAAGATACCACGAGCAGTACTTC. Protein sequence: CASGLAGERYHEQYF.

In this sample, this clone turned up once. The chain has TRBV2 and TRBJ2-5; 10 bases fit TRBD2. Germline V gives CDR1 SNHLY, CDR2 FYNNEI. The CDR3 consists of 13 residues. J gave up 5 bases and V 6 bases, and 3 bases lay outside the gene matches. The CDR3 here is CASRKREGETQYF. The CDR3 DNA follows: TGTGCCAGCAGGAAGCGGGAGGGTGAGACCCAGTACTTC.

V and J are TRBV7-2 and TRBJ1-5; no clear D gene. The CDR3 runs to 12 residues. CDR1 and CDR2 (germline): SGHTA, FQGNSA. The V and J ends lost 6 bases and 6 bases respectively, with 9 bases between them. The CDR3 region is CASSSSAQPQHF. The CDR3 bases are TGTGCCAGCAGTTCGAGCGCTCAGCCCCAGCATTTT.

In this sample, this clone turned up once. This rearrangement joins TRBV6-5 to TRBJ1-2, with D perhaps matching TRBD1 (5 bases). This CDR3 has 16 amino acids. Germline V gene sequence: CDR1 MNHEY, CDR2 SVGAGI. V lost 0 bases and J 7 bases, leaving 18 bases between the germline ends. CDR3 nucleotide sequence: TGTGCCAGCAGTTACTCGCCCTTCTCAGGGAATCCTGGCTACACCTTC. It encodes CASSYSPFSGNPGYTF.

The chain recombines TRBV7-9 with TRBJ1-4; a weak D match, TRBD1 (6 bases). This CDR3 is 17 amino acids long. Germline V gives CDR1 SEHNR, CDR2 FQNEAQ (reference sequence). The V gene lost 2 bases and the J gene lost 4 bases, with 17 bases spanning the gap. The CDR3 bases are TGTGCCAGCAGCTTATTGGGGGGCGGCGGTGATAATGAAAAACTGTTTTTT. Translation: CASSLLGGGGDNEKLFF. Looking up the rest from reference TRBV7-9 and TRBJ1-4 gives the full variable domain: DTGVSQNPRHKITKRGQNVTFRCDPISEHNRLYWYRQTLGQGPEFLTYFQNEAQLEKSRLLSDRFSAERPKGSFSTLEIQRTEQGDSAMYLCASSLLGGGGDNEKLFFGSGTQLSVL.

The gene calls are TRBV19 and TRBJ1-1, with D unclear. This CDR3 is built from 13 residues. Germline loops: CDR1 LNHDA, CDR2 SQIVND (reference sequence). Trimming left V 4 bases short and J 0 bases short, with 6 bases between. CDR3: CASSSVMNTEAFF. As DNA, the CDR3 is TGTGCCAGTAGTAGCGTTATGAACACTGAAGCTTTCTTT.

The chain is built from TRBV11-2 and TRBJ2-7; tentatively, D is TRBD1 (5 bases). The V end lost 2 bases, the J end lost 3 bases, and 14 bases lay between the germline ends. Germline V gives CDR1 SGHAT, CDR2 FQNNGV. The CDR3 spans 15 residues. CDR3 loop: CASSLNGQVFYEQYF. CDR3 nucleotides: TGTGCCAGCAGCTTAAATGGACAAGTATTCTACGAGCAGTACTTC.

CDR3 nucleotide sequence: TGTGCCAGCAGCCTGGGGTTCTCTGGGGCCAACGTCCTGACTTTC. Protein product: CASSLGFSGANVLTF. The V and J genes are TRBV6-5 and TRBJ2-6, with D unclear. Germline CDR1 MNHEY, CDR2 SVGAGI. The CDR3 is 15 amino acids. The V gene lost 6 bases and the J gene lost 0 bases, with 9 bases spanning the gap.

The chain uses TRBV27 and TRBJ1-4; TRBD1 aligns across 8 bases. Trimming took 3 bases from V and 8 from J; bases not matched to a gene: 11. Germline loops: CDR1 MNHEY, CDR2 SMNVEV (reference sequence). CDR3 size: 16 residues. CDR3 sequence (DNA): TGTGCCAGCAGTTTTGCTCAGGGGGCGCATTACGAAAAACTGTTTTTT. Translated: CASSFAQGAHYEKLFF. The variable domain in full, with the rest retrieved from reference TRBV27 and TRBJ1-4, is EAQVTQNPRYLITVTGKKLTVTCSQNMNHEYMSWYRQDPGLGLRQIYYSMNVEVTDKGDVPEGYKVSRKEKRNFPLILESPSPNQTSLYFCASSFAQGAHYEKLFFGSGTQLSVL.

This clone appeared once. The J gene is TRBJ2-3, the V gene TRBV19; D may be TRBD2 (5 bases). In germline, CDR1 is LNHDA, CDR2 SQIVND (reference sequence). V lost 5 bases, J lost 1 base, and 10 bases lay in between. This CDR3 is built from 14 residues. CDR3 protein: CASSLGLGTDTQYF. The CDR3 DNA is TGTGCCAGTAGTCTTGGACTGGGCACAGATACGCAGTATTTT.

The rearrangement uses TRBV5-1 and TRBJ1-2; no clear D. Trimming shortened V by 2 bases and J by 2 bases, and 13 bases separated the two germline ends. The CDR3 contains 15 residues. The germline V gene has CDR1 SGHRS and CDR2 YFSETQ. The CDR3 sequence: CASSFGPLANYGYTF. The CDR3, as DNA: TGCGCCAGCAGCTTTGGTCCCCTCGCCAACTATGGCTACACCTTC.

Notes on this clone: This CDR3 is also generated by other DNA sequences in the sample. The genes are TRBV5-1 and TRBJ2-7; TRBD1 might be the D (7 bases). Germline V gene data show CDR1 as SGHRS and CDR2 as YFSETQ. The germline V and J ends were trimmed by 3 bases and 3 bases, with 13 bases remaining between them. The CDR3 sequence is 14 residues long. CDR3 loop: CASSSQGGGYEQYF. CDR3 sequence (DNA): TGCGCCAGCAGCTCCCAGGGGGGCGGCTACGAGCAGTACTTC.